Included here is one T cell receptor beta chain sequence, with context. Under the authors' procedure: Reference gene primer amplification in the assay estimated nucleated cell counts. The table came from immunoSEQ multiplex PCR; TCRdb's copy has only in-frame clones and leaves some out. V, J and clone size are taken as reported in that table, and D and trimming were inferred from the DNA itself. The profile shows about 25,000 clones, around 80% of them singletons. These data come from a study of blood T cell repertoires in COVID-19. Study information: The United States, Italy and Spain provided the acute and convalescent COVID-19 samples. PBMCs, B-cell-depleted T cells, or T cells were the source of the cDNA or gDNA that made up the material.

From germline, CDR1 is MDHEN and CDR2 SYDVKM. CDR3 length: 15 residues. J lost 8 bases, V lost 2 bases, and 10 bases had no gene match. This receptor was identified in a woman at least 80 years old with acute or convalescent COVID-19. The V and J genes are TRBV28 and TRBJ2-7, with TRBD1 matching over 9 bases. The source material was peripheral blood. CDR3 in DNA: TGTGCCAGCAGTTTACTACCGGGACAGGGTGGGCAGCAGTACTTC. This codes for CASSLLPGQGGQQYF.